One and the same sample provided the 19 T cell receptor beta chains below, sequenced in a study of metastatic and nonmetastatic thyroid tumors. Thyroid surgery was performed in patients who had received no treatment beforehand. TCRdb re-called the PCR reads through MiXCR. The sample lists 12,000 to 15,000 clones, roughly 27% seen once, with 9.5% to 13% in the top ten. Sequenced material: tumor tissue. The origin of the receptors is a female donor with papillary thyroid cancer or a benign thyroid nodule (not recorded which). Some clones in this sample may be carry-over from other donors' samples.

By share of the sample, this clone is medium-sized. This chain connects TRBV19 to TRBJ2-7, with D maybe TRBD1 (6 bases). Germline-derived CDR1 and CDR2 are LNHDA and SQIVND (reference sequence). The CDR3 consists of 14 residues. Trimming removed 2 bases at V and 0 bases at J, with 8 bases between. The CDR3 protein is CASSIWDNSYEQYF. The CDR3 DNA reads as TGTGCCAGTAGTATATGGGACAACTCCTACGAGCAGTACTTC.

Within the sample, this clone is medium-sized. The sample holds other DNA sequences that translate to the same CDR3. V usage is TRBV20-1 and J usage is TRBJ2-7; 10 bases map to TRBD2. The CDR3 is 15 residues long. The trim removed 0 bases at V and 7 bases at J, leaving 9 bases unmatched. Germline V lookup: CDR1 DFQATT, CDR2 SNEGSKA (reference sequence). The CDR3 is CSARDLPSGSSEQYF. CDR3 DNA: TGCAGTGCTAGAGATCTCCCTAGCGGGAGCTCTGAGCAGTACTTC.

The chain couples TRBV20-1 to TRBJ1-5; no clear D. The V end lost 1 base, the J end lost 6 bases, and 10 bases lay between the germline ends. Looked up from germline, CDR1 is DFQATT and CDR2 is SNEGSKA (reference sequence). This CDR3 comprises 13 residues. CDR3 sequence reads: CSARGLLSQPQHF. In DNA form, the CDR3 reads TGCAGTGCTAGAGGCTTGTTGAGTCAGCCCCAGCATTTT.

This clone is labeled as medium-sized. The CDR3 DNA sequence: TGTGCCACCAGCAGACAAATACAACTCAGGGACCCAAACTATGGCTACACCTTC. This codes for CATSRQIQLRDPNYGYTF. The chain employs TRBV15 and TRBJ1-2; D may be TRBD1 (5 bases). V lost 2 bases to trimming and J lost 2 bases, with 21 bases between them. Germline-derived CDR1 and CDR2 are LNHNV and YYDKDF (reference sequence). This CDR3 spans 18 amino acids.

CDR3 residues: CSADKRERSYEQYV. The CDR3 DNA reads TGCAGTGCTGATAAGCGGGAGAGATCCTACGAGCAGTACGTC. The chain is built from TRBV20-1 and TRBJ2-7; TRBD2 aligns across 8 bases. This CDR3 contains 14 residues. V gave up 5 bases and J gave up 1 base; unmatched junction bases: 7. Germline V gene lookup returns CDR1 DFQATT and CDR2 SNEGSKA (reference sequence).

The chain links TRBV15 to TRBJ1-1, with D perhaps matching TRBD1 (5 bases). Trimming cost V 9 bases and J 3 bases, with 14 bases left between them. CDR3 length: 13 amino acids. Per the germline V gene, CDR1 is LNHNV and CDR2 is YYDKDF (reference sequence). The CDR3 reads CATGSRAHTEAFF. CDR3 bases: TGTGCCACGGGATCCAGGGCCCACACTGAAGCTTTCTTT.

The genes are TRBV28 and TRBJ2-1; 7 positions agree with TRBD1. Looked up from germline, CDR1 is MDHEN and CDR2 is SYDVKM. J lost 8 bases, V lost 5 bases, and 12 bases had no gene match. CDR3 size: 15 residues. CDR3 nucleotides: TGTGCCAGCAGTGGAACCGGGACAGTTGTCGATGAGCAGTTCTTC. Protein product: CASSGTGTVVDEQFF.

Turning to this clone: A much larger clone is a single base away; this may be a read error. The chain recombines TRBV29-1 with TRBJ2-3, with TRBD1 matching over 7 bases. This CDR3 contains 15 residues. Germline V gene sequence: CDR1 SQVTM, CDR2 ANQGSEA. The CDR3 sequence is CIVENRGTNTDTQYF. The CDR3 coding sequence is TGCATCGTTGAAAACAGGGGAACCAACACAGATACGCAGTATTTT.

This chain uses TRBV28 with TRBJ1-2; D not certain. The germline V gene has CDR1 MDHEN and CDR2 SYDVKM. This CDR3 spans 16 amino acids. Deletions cut 3 bases from V and 4 bases from J, with 18 bases between. This chain's CDR3 is CASSLPAAWVLYGYTF. DNA of the CDR3: TGTGCCAGCAGTTTGCCCGCGGCATGGGTCCTCTATGGCTACACCTTC.

This clone was picked up many times. The V gene is TRBV5-4, the J gene TRBJ2-3, with 7 bases that match TRBD1. CDR3 length: 15 amino acids. V shed 3 bases and J 2 bases; nucleotides not matched to a gene: 6. Germline-derived CDR1 and CDR2 are SGHNT and YYREEE (reference sequence). The CDR3, as DNA: TGTGCCAGCAGCTCAGACAGGGAGATCACAGATACGCAGTATTTT. Protein: CASSSDREITDTQYF. Using reference TRBV5-4 and TRBJ2-3 for the parts outside the CDR3, the full variable domain is ETGVTQSPTHLIKTRGQQVTLRCSSQSGHNTVSWYQQALGQGPQFIFQYYREEENGRGNFPPRFSGLQFPNYSSELNVNALELDDSALYLCASSSDREITDTQYFGPGTRLTVL.

The chain is built from TRBV6-1 and TRBJ1-2; the match to TRBD1 covers 9 bases. V lost 6 bases to trimming and J lost 0 bases; unmatched junction nucleotides: 5. CDR3 length equals 15 residues. CDR1 and CDR2 from the germline V gene are MNHNS and SASEGT. CDR3 sequence (DNA): TGTGCCAGCAGCCGTGGACAGGGGTCTAACTATGGCTACACCTTC. Encoded protein: CASSRGQGSNYGYTF.

The chain uses TRBV30 and TRBJ2-7, with TRBD2 matching over 12 bases. The germline V gene encodes CDR1 GTSNPN and CDR2 SVGIG (reference sequence). Losses at the gene ends were 2 bases for V and 2 bases for J; bases not matched to a gene: 4. The CDR3 length is 15 residues. The CDR3 spells CAWSRGLAGPYEQYF. The CDR3 nucleotides are TGTGCCTGGAGTAGGGGACTAGCGGGCCCCTACGAGCAGTACTTC. Drawing the rest from reference TRBV30 and TRBJ2-7, the complete variable domain is SQTIHQWPATLVQPVGSPLSLECTVEGTSNPNLYWYRQAAGRGLQLLFYSVGIGQISSEVPQNLSASRPQDRQFILSSKKLLLSDSGFYLCAWSRGLAGPYEQYFGPGTRLTVT.

J is TRBJ1-2 and V is TRBV7-2, with unresolved D. The CDR3 has 14 amino acids. V dropped 1 base and J dropped 8 bases, with 14 bases sitting between them. Germline loops: CDR1 SGHTA, CDR2 FQGNSA. In DNA form, the CDR3 reads TGTGCCAGCAGCTTAGAATTACGGGCGTTCGGCTACACCTTC. Its translation is CASSLELRAFGYTF.

This clone was picked up a small number of times. The chain links TRBV28 to TRBJ2-1, with 14 bases that match TRBD2. The V gene's germline CDR1 is MDHEN and CDR2 SYDVKM. The CDR3 spans 16 residues. V lost 7 bases and J lost 8; bases outside the gene matches: 10. The DNA for the CDR3 is TGTGCCAGCACCACGGGGGGACTAGCGGGAGTTTATGAGCAGTTCTTC. Its translation: CASTTGGLAGVYEQFF.

This clone counts as medium-sized. This chain uses TRBV24-1 with TRBJ2-7; perhaps D is TRBD1 or TRBD2 (5 bases each). This CDR3 is built from 13 residues. Trimming removed 6 bases from V and 6 bases from J, with 14 bases in between. Germline CDR1 KGHDR, CDR2 SFDVKD. CDR3 region: CATSPARAGEQYF. Here the CDR3 DNA reads TGTGCCACCAGTCCGGCCAGGGCGGGCGAGCAGTACTTC.

The chain recombines TRBV7-3 with TRBJ2-1; D might be TRBD2 (6 bases). The germline CDR1 and CDR2 sequences are SGHTA and FQGTGA. This CDR3 has 13 residues. Trimming shortened V by 3 bases and J by 6 bases, and 9 bases separated the two germline ends. CDR3 DNA: TGTGCCAGCAGCTTGGAGGGTCTCAATGAGCAGTTCTTC. Protein sequence: CASSLEGLNEQFF.

The chain recombines TRBV7-2 with TRBJ2-5; a possible D gene is TRBD1 (6 bases). V was pared by 5 bases and J by 8 bases, with 21 bases between. The CDR3 totals 15 residues. Germline-derived CDR1 and CDR2 are SGHTA and FQGNSA. This chain's CDR3 is CASSRKAGEQYTQYF. Here the CDR3 DNA reads TGTGCCAGCAGCCGAAAGGCAGGGGAACAATATACCCAGTACTTC.

This clone rates as medium-sized. The CDR3 loop is CASSPREGREKLFF. The CDR3 region has the DNA TGTGCCAGCAGCCCTCGGGAGGGGAGGGAAAAACTGTTTTTT. The chain combines TRBV6-1 with TRBJ1-4, with D maybe TRBD1 (5 bases). This CDR3 comprises 14 residues. The germline CDR1 and CDR2 sequences are MNHNS and SASEGT. The V and J ends lost 6 bases and 8 bases respectively, with 16 bases between them.

By share, this clone counts as medium-sized (0.01 to 0.1%). This chain's CDR3 is CASSIVGGNQPQHF. The CDR3 DNA is TGTGCCAGTAGTATCGTAGGGGGCAATCAGCCCCAGCATTTT. This chain uses TRBV19 with TRBJ1-5; maybe TRBD1 (5 bases). Trimming removed 3 bases at V and 2 bases at J, with 8 bases between. The CDR3 spans 14 residues. CDR1 is LNHDA and CDR2 is SQIVND in the germline V gene (reference sequence).